The 10 T cell receptor beta chains in this list originate from one sample, sequenced in a study of cytomegalovirus exposure and HLA in healthy donors. Profiling relied on immunoSEQ multiplex PCR, and the TCRdb table lists in-frame clones only, not all of them. The sample consists of about 140,000 clones, 82% of them appearing once. The sequenced sample consisted of PBMCs. The source is a man under 40 in good health and CMV-seropositive.

This chain joins TRBV4-1 and TRBJ2-7; a weak D match, TRBD1 (6 bases). The CDR3 extends over 13 amino acids. CDR1 is MGHRA, CDR2 YSYEKL, per germline. Trimming pared 3 bases from V and 6 bases from J, leaving 12 bases between. For the CDR3, the DNA is TGCGCCAGCAGCCATACCCAGGGGACCGAGCAGTACTTC. Its translation is CASSHTQGTEQYF.

The gene calls are TRBV5-1 and TRBJ2-1, with 7 positions matching TRBD2. The CDR3 is 13 amino acids. V shed 4 bases and J 10 bases; nucleotides not matched to a gene: 8. Germline V gene sequence: CDR1 SGHRS, CDR2 YFSETQ. The CDR3, as DNA: TGCGCCAGCAGCGTAATGTGGGGGGGGGAGCAGTTCTTC. Protein product: CASSVMWGGEQFF.

The chain uses TRBV5-1 and TRBJ2-3; 11 nucleotides align to TRBD2. The CDR3 has 17 amino acids. CDR1 is SGHRS, CDR2 YFSETQ, per germline. V lost 1 base to trimming and J lost 3 bases; unmatched junction nucleotides: 7. For the CDR3, the DNA is TGCGCCAGCAGCTTGTCCGGGACTAGCGGCAGGACAGATACGCAGTATTTT. Its translation is CASSLSGTSGRTDTQYF.

J is TRBJ2-2 and V is TRBV7-3; 14 nucleotides match TRBD2. CDR1 is SGHTA, CDR2 FQGTGA, per germline. The CDR3 runs 15 residues. Unmatched junction bases numbered 5, after V lost 7 bases and J lost 7 bases. The CDR3 is CASNPTSGRDGELFF. The CDR3 DNA follows: TGTGCCAGCAACCCGACTAGCGGGAGGGACGGGGAGCTGTTTTTT.

This clone came up a few times. This sequence joins TRBV6-1 and TRBJ1-2; 9 bases map to TRBD1. Germline V gene data show CDR1 as MNHNS and CDR2 as SASEGT. The length of the CDR3 is 14 residues. The junction had 4 bases not matched to a gene; V was cut back by 0 bases and J by 8 bases. The CDR3, as DNA: TGTGCCAGCAGTGAAGCCTTGGGACAGGGAGGCTACACCTTC. Translation gives CASSEALGQGGYTF.

The V and J genes are TRBV5-4 and TRBJ2-7; TRBD1 matches at 7 bases. There are 13 residues in the CDR3. J lost 2 bases, V lost 5 bases, and 4 bases had no gene match. Germline assignment: CDR1 SGHNT and CDR2 YYREEE (reference sequence). CDR3 DNA: TGTGCCAGCAGTCCTAGGGGGCCCTACGAGCAGTACTTC. The encoded protein is CASSPRGPYEQYF.

This chain uses TRBV29-1 with TRBJ2-3; possible D gene TRBD2, 6 bases. The V gene's germline CDR1 is SQVTM and CDR2 ANQGSEA. The CDR3 loop spans 11 amino acids. V was clipped by 7 bases and J by 6 bases, with 11 bases between them. CDR3 sequence reads: CSGGVFDTQYF. In DNA form, the CDR3 reads TGCAGCGGGGGGGTGTTTGATACGCAGTATTTT.

This chain connects TRBV19 to TRBJ1-2; 9 bases agree with TRBD1. CDR1 and CDR2 (germline): LNHDA, SQIVND (reference sequence). With 6 bases clipped from V and 8 bases from J, the junction kept 10 bases outside the gene matches. The CDR3 has 14 residues. CDR3 residues: CASSNTGGAEGYTF. The CDR3 bases are TGTGCCAGTAGCAACACAGGGGGCGCGGAGGGCTACACCTTC. The full variable domain, with the rest looked up from reference TRBV19 and TRBJ1-2, is DGGITQSPKYLFRKEGQNVTLSCEQNLNHDAMYWYRQDPGQGLRLIYYSQIVNDFQKGDIAEGYSVSREKKESFPLTVTSAQKNPTAFYLCASSNTGGAEGYTFGSGTRLTVV.

Here the CDR3 DNA reads TGTGCCATCAGTCCGGCAGGGAAAGGGAATGAAAAACTGTTTTTT. Its protein product is CAISPAGKGNEKLFF. The chain uses TRBV10-3 and TRBJ1-4; D perhaps matches TRBD1 (5 bases). Germline V gene data show CDR1 as ENHRY and CDR2 as SYGVKD. V lost 5 bases and J 5 bases, leaving 15 bases between the germline ends. CDR3 size: 15 residues.

V and J are TRBV9 and TRBJ2-5; TRBD1 matches 9 bases. The junction had 13 bases not matched to a gene; V was cut back by 9 bases and J by 4 bases. The germline V gene has CDR1 SGDLS and CDR2 YYNGEE. CDR3 size: 15 residues. The CDR3 is CATKIRDRARETQYF. The CDR3 DNA follows: TGTGCCACCAAAATCCGGGACAGGGCGCGAGAGACCCAGTACTTC.